These 21 T cell receptor beta chains were sequenced from one sample in a study of lymphopenia after photon versus proton radiotherapy. Sequencing was performed with immunoSEQ multiplex PCR; in TCRdb, only in-frame clones are kept and a portion is missing. The sample comprises 68,000 or so clones, about nine tenths of which are singletons, and roughly 3% rests with the top ten. The material was peripheral blood, obtained from a patient treated with photon-based radiotherapy. These receptors were taken from a woman aged 70-85 years with pancreatic cancer.

The V gene is TRBV7-2, the J gene TRBJ2-4; weak D call: TRBD2 (5 bases). The germline gives CDR1 SGHTA, CDR2 FQGNSA. The germline V and J ends were trimmed by 4 bases and 6 bases, with 7 bases remaining between them. CDR3 length equals 12 residues. The CDR3 reads CASSYGVNIQYF. CDR3 bases: TGTGCCAGCAGCTACGGGGTAAACATTCAGTACTTC. Full variable domain (rest looked up from reference TRBV7-2 and TRBJ2-4): GAGVSQSPSNKVTEKGKDVELRCDPISGHTALYWYRQSLGQGLEFLIYFQGNSAPDKSGLPSDRFSAERTGGSVSTLTIQRTQQEDSAVYLCASSYGVNIQYFGAGTRLSVL.

The chain recombines TRBV19 with TRBJ2-1; the D gene is possibly TRBD1 (5 bases). Trimming left V 8 bases short and J 4 bases short, with 18 bases between. Germline loops: CDR1 LNHDA, CDR2 SQIVND (reference sequence). This CDR3 comprises 15 residues. This chain's CDR3 is CASQGFEYSYNEQFF. CDR3 nucleotides: TGTGCCAGTCAGGGTTTCGAATACTCTTACAATGAGCAGTTCTTC.

The rearrangement joins TRBV19 to TRBJ2-7; D perhaps matches TRBD2 (6 bases). V was shortened by 1 base and J by 1 base, with 11 bases between the two germline ends. CDR3 length: 15 amino acids. Per the germline V gene, CDR1 is LNHDA and CDR2 is SQIVND (reference sequence). DNA of the CDR3: TGTGCCAGTAGTATAGGGCGGCGGGGTTCCTACGAGCAGTACTTC. It translates to CASSIGRRGSYEQYF.

The table lists this clone with a few counts. This chain joins TRBV2 and TRBJ1-5; 9 bases align to TRBD1. This CDR3 has 16 amino acids. The ends lost 3 bases at V and 6 bases at J; junction bases unmatched: 9. Germline-derived CDR1 and CDR2 are SNHLY and FYNNEI. CDR3 coding DNA: TGTGCCAGCAGTGAGAGTGTCGGGACAGGGATTCAGCCCCAGCATTTT. Encoded protein: CASSESVGTGIQPQHF.

The rearrangement joins TRBV9 to TRBJ1-4, with D tentatively TRBD1 (6 bases). Germline V lookup: CDR1 SGDLS, CDR2 YYNGEE. Trimming shortened V by 3 bases and J by 4 bases, and 16 bases separated the two germline ends. The CDR3 length is 16 residues. The CDR3 protein is CASSANGRGFNEKLFF. CDR3 DNA: TGTGCCAGCAGCGCCAACGGCAGGGGTTTTAATGAAAAACTGTTTTTT.

The rearrangement links TRBV27 to TRBJ2-1; 7 bases agree with TRBD1. This CDR3 is 15 amino acids long. Per the germline V gene, CDR1 is MNHEY and CDR2 is SMNVEV (reference sequence). The junction had 9 bases not matched to a gene; V was cut back by 3 bases and J by 7 bases. The CDR3 reads CASSFKVVQGNEQFF. In DNA form, the CDR3 reads TGTGCCAGCAGTTTTAAGGTCGTACAGGGGAATGAGCAGTTCTTC.

This clone was counted a few times. The V gene is TRBV7-9, the J gene TRBJ2-1; D possibly uses TRBD1 or TRBD2 (6 bases each). The CDR3 sequence is 16 residues long. Trimming took 3 bases from V and 0 from J, leaving 12 bases between them. Germline CDR1 and CDR2: SEHNR and FQNEAQ (reference sequence). This CDR3 reads CASSFFEGGSYNEQFF. CDR3 sequence (DNA): TGTGCCAGCAGCTTCTTCGAGGGGGGCTCCTACAATGAGCAGTTCTTC.

The chain carries TRBV18 and TRBJ2-3; 9 nucleotides align to TRBD2. V dropped 1 base and J dropped 1; count of bases not matched to a gene: 3. The CDR3 has 16 amino acids. Germline CDR1 KGHSH, CDR2 LQKENI. CDR3 loop: CASSPRAGGGTDTQYF. CDR3 nucleotide sequence: TGTGCCAGCTCACCACGAGCGGGGGGTGGCACAGATACGCAGTATTTT.

This chain joins TRBV6-4 and TRBJ2-3; a possible D gene is TRBD2 (5 bases). Germline-derived CDR1 and CDR2 are MRHNA and SNTAGT. V was trimmed by 3 bases and J by 2 bases, leaving 18 bases between them. The CDR3 length is 17 residues. CDR3 in amino acids: CASSDSTTRRVTDTQYF. CDR3 coding DNA: TGTGCCAGCAGTGATTCTACAACTAGGCGCGTCACAGATACGCAGTATTTT.

This rearrangement joins TRBV19 to TRBJ2-7; D assignment may be TRBD1 or TRBD2 (5 bases each). Germline assignment: CDR1 LNHDA and CDR2 SQIVND (reference sequence). The CDR3 contains 13 residues. V dropped 4 bases and J dropped 2 bases, with 9 bases sitting between them. The CDR3: CASSTGTPYEQYF. The DNA for the CDR3 is TGTGCCAGTAGTACCGGGACCCCCTACGAGCAGTACTTC.

V and J are TRBV9 and TRBJ1-1; D gene uncertain. Germline loops: CDR1 SGDLS, CDR2 YYNGEE. V lost 0 bases and J lost 10, with 19 bases in between. The CDR3 is made up of 15 amino acids. As DNA, the CDR3 is TGTGCCAGCAGCGTAGAGGACGTTTCGGAAGGAGGAGCTTTCTTT. Protein: CASSVEDVSEGGAFF.

The rearrangement uses TRBV5-6 and TRBJ2-1, with TRBD2 matching 11 bases. This CDR3 has 16 amino acids. CDR1 is SGHDT, CDR2 YYEEEE, per germline. V trimming: 0 bases; J trimming: 6 bases; junction bases outside the gene matches: 5. For the CDR3, the DNA is TGTGCCAGCAGCTTGGAGGGTAGCGGGAGGGGCAATGAGCAGTTCTTC. Protein sequence: CASSLEGSGRGNEQFF.

The gene calls are TRBV10-3 and TRBJ2-7, with TRBD2 matching 13 bases. Germline values: CDR1 ENHRY, CDR2 SYGVKD. The CDR3 runs to 18 residues. Unmatched junction bases numbered 7, after V lost 0 bases and J lost 2 bases. The CDR3 protein is CAISESGLAGALPYEQYF. CDR3 sequence (DNA): TGTGCCATCAGTGAGTCTGGACTAGCGGGAGCCCTTCCCTACGAGCAGTACTTC.

The chain recombines TRBV29-1 with TRBJ1-4; tentative D call: TRBD1 (6 bases). Germline V gene sequence: CDR1 SQVTM, CDR2 ANQGSEA. The V and J ends lost 4 bases and 8 bases respectively, with 14 bases between them. The CDR3 has 13 amino acids. The chain's CDR3 is CSVALQGLEKLFF. CDR3 bases: TGCAGCGTTGCTCTACAGGGACTCGAAAAACTGTTTTTT.

The chain recombines TRBV5-3 with TRBJ2-5; the D call may be TRBD1 or TRBD2 (5 bases each). TRBV5-3 is given ORF status, its function remaining uncertain. This CDR3 contains 17 residues. V lost 4 bases and J lost 0, with 19 bases in between. In DNA form, the CDR3 reads TGTGCCAGAAGCCCCCTCCGGAGGACACCGTACCAAGAGACCCAGTACTTC. Encoded protein: CARSPLRRTPYQETQYF.

This chain joins TRBV27 and TRBJ2-1; 12 bases line up with TRBD2. V lost 4 bases and J lost 3; bases outside the gene matches: 10. Germline values: CDR1 MNHEY, CDR2 SMNVEV (reference sequence). The CDR3 contains 18 residues. As DNA, the CDR3 is TGTGCCAGCAGTTCGAGGACTAGCGGGAAGATCGGCTACAATGAGCAGTTCTTC. It specifies CASSSRTSGKIGYNEQFF.

This clone was detected once. CDR3 nucleotides: TGTGCCAGCAGTGCCCCCGGGGGGGGATTGGGATTGAATGAGCAGTTCTTC. Residues: CASSAPGGGLGLNEQFF. The chain is built from TRBV2 and TRBJ2-1; 8 bases fit TRBD2. Germline trimming cut 4 bases from V and 7 bases from J; bases unmatched to any gene: 15. The CDR3 consists of 17 residues. CDR1 SNHLY and CDR2 FYNNEI come from the germline V gene.

CDR3 in DNA: TGTGCCAGCAGCTCGGCGGGAGACCAAGAGACCCAGTACTTC. It encodes CASSSAGDQETQYF. J is TRBJ2-5 and V is TRBV5-4, with 7 bases identical to TRBD2. This CDR3 contains 14 residues. Trimming removed 3 bases from V and 0 bases from J; junction bases left unmatched: 2. The germline V gene encodes CDR1 SGHNT and CDR2 YYREEE (reference sequence).

The rearrangement joins TRBV9 to TRBJ2-5; D not resolved. V was cut by 3 bases and J by 1 base, with 7 bases left in between. Germline CDR1 is SGDLS and CDR2 is YYNGEE. The CDR3 covers 13 residues. The CDR3 DNA is TGTGCCAGCAGCGAAGGGCCCCAAGAGACCCAGTACTTC. This sequence encodes CASSEGPQETQYF.

This clone appeared once. The chain links TRBV19 to TRBJ2-1; 8 bases match TRBD2. This CDR3 contains 15 residues. J lost 2 bases, V lost 5 bases, and 5 bases had no gene match. CDR1 is LNHDA, CDR2 SQIVND, per germline (reference sequence). The CDR3 is CASSVRGGTYNEQFF. The DNA of the CDR3 is TGTGCCAGTAGTGTACGCGGGGGGACCTACAATGAGCAGTTCTTC. The complete variable domain, with remaining parts taken from reference TRBV19 and TRBJ2-1, reads DGGITQSPKYLFRKEGQNVTLSCEQNLNHDAMYWYRQDPGQGLRLIYYSQIVNDFQKGDIAEGYSVSREKKESFPLTVTSAQKNPTAFYLCASSVRGGTYNEQFFGPGTRLTVL.

The chain joins TRBV7-3 to TRBJ2-1, with 9 bases fitting TRBD2. Germline trimming cut 6 bases from V and 4 bases from J; bases unmatched to any gene: 1. The germline gives CDR1 SGHTA, CDR2 FQGTGA. There are 13 residues in the CDR3. CDR3 DNA sequence: TGTGCCAGCAGTAGCGGGAGATACAATGAGCAGTTCTTC. It codes for CASSSGRYNEQFF.